The TCR beta chain under discussion was sequenced for a study of blood T cell repertoires in COVID-19. Using immunoSEQ multiplex PCR, the repertoire was profiled, and TCRdb retains in-frame clones only, with some absent. The table lists roughly 20,000 clones, around 92% of them singletons. V shed 5 bases and J 15 bases; nucleotides not matched to a gene: 9. Germline loops: CDR1 MNHEY, CDR2 SVGAGI. This CDR3 region has 12 residues. This clone was counted a single time. The source is a man between 65 and 85 years old with active COVID-19. The gene calls are TRBV6-5 and TRBJ2-4; 8 nucleotides align to TRBD1. Sequences were obtained from peripheral blood. CDR3 sequence (DNA): TGTGCCAGCAGTACGGACAGGGTGGGACTGTACTTC. Protein product: CASSTDRVGLYF.